The rows below give T cell receptor beta chains drawn from one sample of a study of shared clonotypes between healthy human individuals. Measured with immunoSEQ multiplex PCR; TCRdb has only the in-frame clones, and not every one. The sample has approximately 460,000 clones, over 60% seen once. The sequencing sample was made of PBMCs. The receptors here all came from a woman in her thirties or forties in good health. Some clones in this sample may be carry-over from other donors' samples. Both conserved end residues are part of each CDR3. Each record gives: V gene, J gene, clone size, D gene, CDR3 protein, CDR3 DNA. The D gene is left open where the match is weak. For some rows the clone size is stated as once, few or many, or as a class when expanded; others skip it.

TRBV15	TRBJ2-1	.	TRBD2	CATSRAGGGEQFF	TGTGCCACCAGCAGAGCGGGAGGCGGTGAGCAGTTCTTC
TRBV6-1	TRBJ1-4	.	.	CASSEGFSEKLFF	TGTGCCAGCAGTGAAGGTTTTTCGGAAAAACTGTTTTTT
TRBV5-4	TRBJ2-7	.	.	CASSSQGGSDEQYF	TGTGCCAGCAGTTCACAGGGAGGGTCGGACGAGCAGTACTTC
TRBV4-3	TRBJ2-7	once	TRBD2	CASSQDRLAGGVSYEQYF	TGCGCCAGCAGCCAAGACAGGCTAGCGGGAGGGGTCAGCTACGAGCAGTACTTC
TRBV14	TRBJ1-1	.	.	CASSQGTLNTEAFF	TGTGCCAGCAGCCAAGGGACTTTGAACACTGAAGCTTTCTTT
TRBV11-2	TRBJ1-1	few	TRBD1	CASSPLDRGTEAFF	TGTGCCAGCAGCCCCCTTGACAGGGGCACTGAAGCTTTCTTT
TRBV28	TRBJ2-1	.	.	CASSSSGLSYNEQFF	TGTGCCAGCAGTTCTTCAGGGTTGTCCTACAATGAGCAGTTCTTC
TRBV6-6	TRBJ2-3	.	.	CASSYPSAGGTDTQYF	TGTGCCAGCAGTTACCCTTCGGCAGGGGGCACAGATACGCAGTATTTT
TRBV4-1	TRBJ2-7	.	TRBD1	CASSQQPMGTGASYEQYF	TGCGCCAGCAGCCAGCAACCGATGGGGACAGGAGCCTCCTACGAGCAGTACTTC
TRBV6-6	TRBJ2-7	.	TRBD1	CASSRRRDRGSYEQYF	TGTGCCAGCAGTCGCCGCCGGGACAGGGGCTCCTACGAGCAGTACTTC
TRBV28	TRBJ1-2	.	.	CASSPTQVQSYGYTF	TGTGCCAGCAGTCCGACCCAGGTACAGAGCTATGGCTACACCTTC
TRBV5-1	TRBJ1-4	.	.	CASSLGVSEFVGEKLFF	TGCGCCAGCAGCTTAGGTGTGTCTGAGTTCGTTGGAGAAAAACTGTTTTTT
TRBV19	TRBJ2-1	.	.	CASRPTASILYNEQFF	TGTGCCAGTAGGCCTACCGCGTCGATCCTCTACAATGAGCAGTTCTTC
TRBV10-3	TRBJ1-5	.	.	CAISYEPPRALPNQPQHF	TGTGCCATCAGTTACGAACCCCCCCGGGCCCTACCCAATCAGCCCCAGCATTTT
TRBV25-1	TRBJ2-7	.	.	CASSEGGSYEQYF	TGTGCCAGCAGTGAGGGGGGATCCTACGAGCAGTACTTC
TRBV5-8	TRBJ1-2	.	.	CASSLRGAANYGYTF	TGTGCCAGCAGCTTGAGGGGGGCAGCTAACTATGGCTACACCTTC
TRBV7-6	TRBJ2-3	.	.	CASSPPRGADTQYF	TGTGCCAGCAGCCCCCCCCGAGGGGCAGATACGCAGTATTTT
TRBV7-9	TRBJ2-7	.	.	CASSLGFGRAFEQYF	TGTGCCAGCAGCTTAGGATTCGGCAGGGCTTTCGAGCAGTACTTC
TRBV28	TRBJ1-4	few	.	CASRGQVGPNEKLFF	TGTGCCAGCAGAGGCCAGGTCGGTCCAAATGAAAAACTGTTTTTT
TRBV28	TRBJ2-1	.	.	CASSLTGPMVNEQFF	TGTGCCAGCAGTTTAACGGGACCTATGGTAAATGAGCAGTTCTTC
TRBV28	TRBJ1-1	.	.	CASSLGQGQWVAFF	TGTGCCAGCAGTTTAGGTCAGGGGCAGTGGGTAGCTTTCTTT
TRBV7-2	TRBJ2-1	.	TRBD2	CASSLERLAVNEQFF	TGTGCCAGCAGCTTAGAGCGTCTAGCGGTAAATGAGCAGTTCTTC
TRBV4-1	TRBJ2-1	.	TRBD1	CASSQVADRGSYNEQFF	TGCGCCAGCAGCCAAGTTGCGGACAGGGGCTCCTACAATGAGCAGTTCTTC
TRBV7-2	TRBJ2-1	.	TRBD2	CASSYSSGSGNEQFF	TGTGCCAGCAGCTACTCTAGCGGGAGTGGGAATGAGCAGTTCTTC
TRBV7-9	TRBJ1-1	.	.	CASSLVTFGPTNTEAFF	TGTGCCAGCAGCTTAGTAACGTTCGGCCCGACGAACACTGAAGCTTTCTTT
TRBV10-2	TRBJ2-1	.	TRBD2	CASSETSGRQINEQFF	TGCGCCAGCAGTGAGACTAGCGGGAGGCAAATCAATGAGCAGTTCTTC
TRBV6-1	TRBJ2-7	.	.	CASSEAQKSYYEQYF	TGTGCCAGCAGTGAAGCCCAGAAGAGTTACTACGAGCAGTACTTC
TRBV7-2	TRBJ1-2	.	.	CASSSGRDYGYTF	TGTGCCAGCAGTTCAGGGCGGGACTATGGCTACACCTTC
TRBV18	TRBJ2-7	.	.	CASAGDTHSYEQYF	TGTGCCAGCGCTGGGGACACCCACTCCTACGAGCAGTACTTC
TRBV6-4	TRBJ2-3	.	TRBD2	CASSDSSEGGSTQYF	TGTGCCAGCAGTGACTCTAGTGAGGGAGGGTCCACGCAGTATTTT
TRBV4-1	TRBJ2-5	many	TRBD1	CASSQEAGTGGETQYF	TGCGCCAGCAGCCAAGAAGCCGGGACAGGCGGTGAGACCCAGTACTTC
TRBV5-6	TRBJ2-7	.	TRBD2	CASSFTSGFYEQYF	TGTGCCAGCAGCTTCACTAGCGGCTTCTACGAGCAGTACTTC
TRBV27	TRBJ1-4	many	TRBD1	CASSSDRGLGKLFF	TGTGCCAGCAGTTCCGACAGGGGTCTCGGAAAACTGTTTTTT
TRBV6-5	TRBJ1-1	.	.	CASSFQEDTEAFF	TGTGCCAGCAGTTTCCAGGAAGACACTGAAGCTTTCTTT
TRBV28	TRBJ1-1	.	.	CASRPQGRTEAFF	TGTGCCAGCAGACCCCAGGGGCGCACTGAAGCTTTCTTT
TRBV2	TRBJ2-7	many	TRBD1	CASSDGTGPSEQYF	TGTGCCAGCAGTGACGGGACAGGCCCCTCGGAGCAGTACTTC
TRBV28	TRBJ2-1	.	.	CASSLVSYNEQFF	TGTGCCAGCAGTTTAGTGTCTTACAATGAGCAGTTCTTC
TRBV7-2	TRBJ2-7	.	.	CASSLLQAYEQYF	TGTGCCAGCAGCTTACTTCAGGCCTACGAGCAGTACTTC
TRBV29-1	TRBJ2-5	.	.	CSVRDNQETQYF	TGCAGCGTCCGGGACAACCAAGAGACCCAGTACTTC
TRBV9	TRBJ1-1	.	.	CASSSNTYTEAFF	TGTGCCAGCAGCTCCAATACGTACACTGAAGCTTTCTTT
TRBV28	TRBJ2-7	.	.	CASSQRGSYEQYF	TGTGCCAGCAGCCAGCGAGGATCCTACGAGCAGTACTTC